This TCR beta chain originates from a study of T cell responses to AZD1222 COVID-19 vaccine. Findings and limits, study-wide: Spike-specific TCR breadth and depth grew following two AZD1222 doses. Donor demographics were predominantly white British with a female majority; clonal diversity may be underestimated. Just a handful of AZD1222 recipients tested seropositive at baseline.

Second-dose recipients at about 4 or about 12 weeks were treated as one pooled group. Deletions cut 0 bases from V and 0 bases from J, with 12 bases between. The CDR3 covers 17 residues. The germline CDR1 and CDR2 sequences are MNHNS and SASEGT. The repertoire was sequenced with immunoSEQ multiplex PCR; TCRdb's copy has only in-frame clones and lacks some. The sample contains more than 150,000 clones, around 94% of which appear only once. Comment on this clone: The antigen is unknown.

The sample in question was peripheral blood, obtained 28 days after the second AZD1222 dose. J is TRBJ1-3 and V is TRBV6-1; D is perhaps TRBD1 (6 bases). The clonotype comes from an adult who received the AZD1222 COVID-19 vaccine. The CDR3 protein is CASSEAQGTGSGNTIYF. The CDR3 DNA reads TGTGCCAGCAGTGAAGCGCAGGGGACGGGCTCTGGAAACACCATATATTTT.